This T cell receptor beta chain was obtained from a study of cytomegalovirus exposure and HLA in healthy donors. PCR was performed using 60 Vbeta and 13 Jbeta primers. Measured with immunoSEQ multiplex PCR; TCRdb has only the in-frame clones, and not every one. In total, the table holds 80,000 to 95,000 clones. Per the germline V gene, CDR1 is MGHRA and CDR2 is YSYEKL. Trimming took off 0 bases at V and 9 bases at J, with 15 bases between the two ends. The length of the CDR3 is 16 residues. The sequence came from a woman aged 25 to 39 in good health and CMV-seronegative. Input material: PBMCs. The J gene is TRBJ1-6, the V gene TRBV4-1, with a tentative D call TRBD1 (5 bases). CDR3 DNA: TGCGCCAGCAGCCAAGATCCGACAGTCTATGGTTCACCCCTCCACTTT. Protein product: CASSQDPTVYGSPLHF.